Below, one TCR beta chain is given with its context. Its antigen is unidentified. CDR3 size: 17 residues. This record belongs to a study of blood T cells in healthy people across ages. Study-wide points: Unknown donor CMV status possibly confounded expanded clonotype changes.

Through a sample-barcoded 5' primer and a J-beta primer mix, a second PCR was run for 7 to 11 cycles. TCRdb itself ran the 5' RACE reads through MiXCR, one entry per CDR3 protein. The data contain 450,000 to 700,000 distinct CDR3 sequences, approximately 27% of them singletons. This sequence was found in a woman between 65 and 79 years old in good health. The rearrangement uses TRBV21-1 and TRBJ2-7; TRBD1, the D gene given by the table, was not confirmed from the DNA. TRBV21-1 is a known pseudogene. Sequencing was done on a sample of blood. The CDR3 loop is CACSKIRDPVTNYEQYF. The CDR3 DNA follows: TGTGCCTGCAGCAAAATACGGGATCCGGTAACGAACTACGAGCAGTACTTC.